One TCR beta chain is described in this entry. TCRdb's table, derived via immunoSEQ multiplex PCR, lists solely in-frame clones and lacks some. The table shows fewer than 45,000 clones, with 70% to 90% occurring only once. The source of the sample is a study of OX40 agonist ivuxolimab in advanced cancers. CDR1 MDHEN and CDR2 SYDVKM come from the germline V gene. The CDR3 loop spans 16 amino acids. The V end was cut by 6 bases, the J end by 1 base, with 18 bases between. The receptor comes from an adult with an advanced solid tumor such as melanoma, head and neck, liver or kidney cancer. The chain recombines TRBV28 with TRBJ1-1, with TRBD1 as a possible D gene (6 bases). Material: CD4+ or CD8+ T cells sorted from blood, obtained in a trial of the OX40 agonist ivuxolimab. The CDR3 reads CASSLVWGGRNTEAFF. CDR3 DNA sequence: TGTGCCAGCAGCTTGGTATGGGGGGGGCGGAACACTGAAGCTTTCTTT.